Shown below are 9 T cell receptor beta chains from a single sample sequenced in a study of T cells in Graves' hyperthyroidism and ophthalmopathy. TCR beta CDR3 regions were amplified from RNA. The TCR CDR3 was amplified in a first-round RT-PCR using the HTBI primer set. MiXCR was run by TCRdb on the multiplex PCR reads, yielding one entry per CDR3 protein. Here the sample spans 500,000 to 800,000 distinct CDR3 sequences, about 45% being singletons. Sequencing was done on a sample of peripheral blood or thyroid tissue (not recorded which). Receptors originate from an adult man with Graves' disease, either hyperthyroidism or ophthalmopathy (not recorded which).

The V and J genes are TRBV2 and TRBJ1-5, with a tentative D call TRBD1 (5 bases). The CDR3 sequence is 15 residues long. V lost 2 bases to trimming and J lost 5 bases, with 13 bases between them. Germline CDR1 SNHLY, CDR2 FYNNEI. The CDR3, as DNA: TGTGCCAGCAGTGAATTCAGGGAGGTTGATCAGCCCCAGCATTTT. Translation gives CASSEFREVDQPQHF.

This rearrangement joins TRBV20-1 to TRBJ2-7, with 7 bases aligning to TRBD2. Germline V gives CDR1 DFQATT, CDR2 SNEGSKA (reference sequence). CDR3 length equals 12 residues. V dropped 2 bases and J dropped 3; count of bases not matched to a gene: 1. The CDR3 DNA reads TGCAGTGCTAGATCGGGGGGCTACGAGCAGTACTTC. Translation gives CSARSGGYEQYF.

This chain links TRBV7-2 with TRBJ2-7, with 10 nucleotides matching TRBD2. The CDR3 has 16 residues. Germline values: CDR1 SGHTA, CDR2 FQGNSA. V lost 0 bases and J lost 0; bases outside the gene matches: 2. As DNA, the CDR3 is TGTGCCAGCAGCTTAGCGGGACTAGCGAACTCCTACGAGCAGTACTTC. Translating it yields CASSLAGLANSYEQYF.

The rearrangement links TRBV7-2 to TRBJ2-7; TRBD2 matches 9 bases. The ends lost 5 bases at V and 4 bases at J; junction bases unmatched: 9. This CDR3 contains 15 residues. Germline lookup yields CDR1 SGHTA and CDR2 FQGNSA. CDR3 sequence (DNA): TGTGCCAGCAGCAGTCTAGCGGGATTGCTGTACGAGCAGTACTTC. Its translation is CASSSLAGLLYEQYF. Filled out from reference TRBV7-2 and TRBJ2-7, the complete variable domain reads GAGVSQSPSNKVTEKGKDVELRCDPISGHTALYWYRQSLGQGLEFLIYFQGNSAPDKSGLPSDRFSAERTGGSVSTLTIQRTQQEDSAVYLCASSSLAGLLYEQYFGPGTRLTVT.

V usage is TRBV7-9 and J usage is TRBJ2-5; 7 positions match TRBD1. Germline V gene lookup returns CDR1 SEHNR and CDR2 FQNEAQ (reference sequence). This CDR3 has 16 amino acids. J lost 1 base, V lost 5 bases, and 10 bases had no gene match. CDR3 nucleotide sequence: TGTGCCAGCAGCGCAGTGACAGGGACCTTCCAAGAGACCCAGTACTTC. Amino acid sequence: CASSAVTGTFQETQYF.

This clonotype was seen more than once but under ten times. V usage is TRBV2 and J usage is TRBJ1-1; D is undetermined. Trimming pared 7 bases from V and 4 bases from J, leaving 16 bases between. This CDR3 has 14 amino acids. Per germline, CDR1 SNHLY and CDR2 FYNNEI. The CDR3 region has the DNA TGTGCCAGCACCGAGACGTACAGCTCCACTGAAGCTTTCTTT. Translation: CASTETYSSTEAFF.

There are a few counts of this clonotype. The chain recombines TRBV20-1 with TRBJ2-7; 7 bases match TRBD1. This CDR3 comprises 11 residues. V gave up 6 bases and J gave up 2 bases; unmatched junction bases: 1. Germline CDR1 DFQATT, CDR2 SNEGSKA (reference sequence). The CDR3 nucleotides are TGCAGTGCGGGACAGACCTACGAGCAGTACTTC. As protein: CSAGQTYEQYF.

The V gene is TRBV20-1, the J gene TRBJ2-7; 7 nucleotides line up with TRBD2. The CDR3 consists of 17 residues. With V trimmed by 1 base and J by 1 base, 13 bases remained unmatched. The germline V gene encodes CDR1 DFQATT and CDR2 SNEGSKA (reference sequence). The DNA for the CDR3 is TGCAGTGCTAGAGGTCCCCCGCGCAGCGGGGTGTCCTACGAGCAGTACTTC. It yields the protein CSARGPPRSGVSYEQYF.

This clonotype was detected only a few times. The CDR3 DNA reads TGCAGTGCTAAACCGGTCCTACGGGTGAACACTGAAGCTTTCTTT. It encodes CSAKPVLRVNTEAFF. The J gene is TRBJ1-1, the V gene TRBV20-1; D gene unclear. V gave up 4 bases and J gave up 0 bases, with 15 bases separating them. The V gene's germline CDR1 is DFQATT and CDR2 SNEGSKA (reference sequence). This CDR3 comprises 15 residues.